Each of the 10 T cell receptor beta chains below was sequenced from the same sample in a study of blood T cells in healthy people across ages. A second PCR, run for about 6 to 11 cycles, used a sample-barcoded 5' primer plus a J-beta primer mix. TCRdb reprocessed the 5' RACE reads with MiXCR, giving one entry per CDR3 protein. The sample has about 650,000 distinct CDR3 sequences, approximately 29% seen once. The source material was blood. These receptors were collected from a woman older than 75 in good health.

This clonotype was detected only a few times. This may be a read error, as it is one base from a much larger clone. The V call is TRBV12-3 or TRBV12-4, the J call TRBJ1-2; no firm D call. The CDR3 spans 14 residues. V lost 4 bases, J lost 2 bases, and 11 bases lay in between. This CDR3 reads CASSCHEQNYGYTF. In nucleotides, the CDR3 is TGTGCCAGCAGTTGTCATGAGCAAAACTATGGCTACACCTTC.

This clonotype was seen only a few times. The rearrangement uses TRBV2 and TRBJ2-7, with 12 bases identical to TRBD2. The DNA end is a closer match to TRBJ2-5, so the J assignment may be wrong. The CDR3 length is 16 residues. Germline CDR1 is SNHLY and CDR2 is FYNNEI. The CDR3 bases are TGTGCCAGCGTTGAGGCCTCGACTAGCGGGGGCGAGACCCAGTACTTC. It specifies CASVEASTSGGETQYF.

This clonotype was detected a few times. V usage is TRBV19 and J usage is TRBJ1-1; D perhaps matches TRBD1 (5 bases). CDR1 is LNHDA and CDR2 is SQIVND in the germline V gene (reference sequence). Deletions cut 3 bases from V and 5 bases from J, with 22 bases between. The length of the CDR3 is 17 residues. CDR3 nucleotides: TGTGCCAGTAGTATTCTTTTGACGAACGGGGGGAAAACTGAAGCTTTCTTT. Translating gives CASSILLTNGGKTEAFF.

The chain recombines TRBV11-2 with TRBJ2-7; 8 nucleotides align to TRBD2. Germline CDR1 and CDR2: SGHAT and FQNNGV. CDR3 length: 14 residues. V was clipped by 3 bases and J by 5 bases; unmatched bases: 6. The CDR3: CASSFGTRENEQYF. The CDR3 coding sequence is TGTGCCAGCAGCTTCGGGACTAGAGAGAACGAGCAGTACTTC. The variable domain in full, with the rest retrieved from reference TRBV11-2 and TRBJ2-7, is EAGVAQSPRYKIIEKRQSVAFWCNPISGHATLYWYQQILGQGPKLLIQFQNNGVVDDSQLPKDRFSAERLKGVDSTLKIQPAKLEDSAVYLCASSFGTRENEQYFGPGTRLTVT.

This clonotype was recorded at least ten times. The chain recombines TRBV4-2 with TRBJ2-1; D is ambiguous. CDR1 is LGHNA and CDR2 is YNFKEQ in the germline V gene. This CDR3 region has 12 residues. V lost 3 bases and J lost 4, with 4 bases in between. The CDR3 spells CASSQTYNEQFF. CDR3 sequence (DNA): TGTGCCAGCAGCCAGACTTACAATGAGCAGTTCTTC.

This clonotype was observed at least ten times. This rearrangement joins TRBV20-1 to TRBJ1-6, with TRBD1 as a possible D gene (5 bases). Per germline, CDR1 DFQATT and CDR2 SNEGSKA (reference sequence). The germline V and J ends were trimmed by 6 bases and 9 bases, with 18 bases remaining between them. The CDR3 has 14 amino acids. DNA of the CDR3: TGCAGTGCGGGGGACGGGCCACAACCTTCACCCCTCCACTTT. It encodes CSAGDGPQPSPLHF.

This clonotype showed up many times. The genes are TRBV9 and TRBJ1-2, with D unresolved. The V end was cut by 4 bases, the J end by 5 bases, with 18 bases between. CDR3 length: 15 amino acids. CDR1 is SGDLS and CDR2 is YYNGEE in the germline V gene. CDR3 DNA: TGTGCCAGCAGCCCCCGAAGCCAGTCGCAATATGGCTACACCTTC. This gives the protein CASSPRSQSQYGYTF. Variable domain in full (rest from reference TRBV9 and TRBJ1-2): DSGVTQTPKHLITATGQRVTLRCSPRSGDLSVYWYQQSLDQGLQFLIQYYNGEERAKGNILERFSAQQFPDLHSELNLSSLELGDSALYFCASSPRSQSQYGYTFGSGTRLTVV.

The chain recombines TRBV25-1 with TRBJ2-3; possible D gene TRBD2, 6 bases. Trimming left V 11 bases short and J 2 bases short, with 26 bases between. Germline V gene sequence: CDR1 MGHDK, CDR2 SYGVNS. The CDR3 is 17 amino acids. The CDR3 DNA follows: TGTGCCGTCTCAGCTGCGCCTTCGGGGGTTTTCACAGATACGCAGTATTTT. As protein: CAVSAAPSGVFTDTQYF.

The V call is TRBV5-1, the J call TRBJ2-1, with 13 bases matching TRBD2. Per germline, CDR1 SGHRS and CDR2 YFSETQ. The V gene end was trimmed by 0 bases and the J gene end by 5 bases; junction bases not matched to a gene: 2. The CDR3 length is 16 residues. The DNA for the CDR3 is TGCGCCAGCAGCTTGGCAGGACTAGCGGGAGACAATGAGCAGTTCTTC. Residues: CASSLAGLAGDNEQFF.

V and J are TRBV9 and TRBJ1-2; 10 nucleotides agree with TRBD1. V gave up 7 bases and J gave up 5 bases; unmatched junction bases: 11. CDR3 size: 15 residues. Germline lookup yields CDR1 SGDLS and CDR2 YYNGEE. CDR3 residues: CASGTGARAGYGYTF. The CDR3 DNA reads as TGTGCCAGCGGGACAGGGGCCCGGGCTGGGTATGGCTACACCTTC.